This paragraph covers one T cell receptor (beta chain) sequence. Its specificity is not known. These data are taken from a study of cytomegalovirus exposure and HLA in healthy donors. Regarding the study as a whole: In vitro experiments confirmed that three CMV-associated chains were specific for CMV antigens. Clonal expansion, a later analysis showed, was greater in HLA-associated TCR beta chains than in equally common others. Indistinguishable V segments, including TRBV6-2 and TRBV6-3, were excluded.

Germline V gene sequence: CDR1 SGHDN, CDR2 FVKESK. V lost 4 bases and J 7 bases, leaving 14 bases between the germline ends. This CDR3 has 15 residues. PCR was performed using 60 Vbeta and 13 Jbeta primers. Using immunoSEQ multiplex PCR, the repertoire was profiled, and TCRdb retains in-frame clones only, with some absent. In the table there are roughly 230,000 clones, around 83% of which are singletons. When sampled, the donors appeared nominally healthy, though they likely had unrecorded immune exposures. The V call is TRBV14, the J call TRBJ1-6, with a possible D match to TRBD1 (5 bases). The TCR originated in a girl aged 2 to 10 in good health and CMV-seronegative. The sample taken for sequencing was PBMCs. This CDR3 is CASSPRGRGNSPLHF. CDR3 in DNA: TGTGCCAGCAGCCCCAGAGGTAGGGGAAATTCACCCCTCCACTTT.